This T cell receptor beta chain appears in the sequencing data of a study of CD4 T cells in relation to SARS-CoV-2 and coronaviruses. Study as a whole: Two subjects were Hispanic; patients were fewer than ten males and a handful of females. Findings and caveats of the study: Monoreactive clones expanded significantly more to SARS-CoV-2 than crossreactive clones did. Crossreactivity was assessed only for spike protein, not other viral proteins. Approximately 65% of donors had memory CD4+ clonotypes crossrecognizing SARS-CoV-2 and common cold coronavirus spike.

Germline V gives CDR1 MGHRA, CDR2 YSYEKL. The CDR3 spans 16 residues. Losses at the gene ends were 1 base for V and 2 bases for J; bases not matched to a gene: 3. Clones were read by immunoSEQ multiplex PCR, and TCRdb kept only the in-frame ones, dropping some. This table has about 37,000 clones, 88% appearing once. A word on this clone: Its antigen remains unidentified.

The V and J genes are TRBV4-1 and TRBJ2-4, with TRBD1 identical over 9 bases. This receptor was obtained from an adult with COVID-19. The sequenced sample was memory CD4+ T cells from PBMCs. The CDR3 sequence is CASSQVGTGTKNIQYF. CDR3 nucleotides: TGCGCCAGCAGCCAAGTTGGGACAGGGACCAAAAACATTCAGTACTTC.